This entry is about one TCR beta chain. No cognate antigen has been identified for it. Base quality data are lacking; no much larger clone is found one base away. These data belong to a study of STAT5B mutations in CD4+ large granular lymphocyte leukemia (dated by TCRdb to between 2021 and 2024). At the level of the whole study: Among healthy controls, the CDR3 'QG' motif was associated with a particular HLA allele. The purity of purified fractions was confirmed by flow cytometry on FACSCanto II or FACSVerse to exceed 95% among lymphocytes. The TCRbeta repertoires of CD4+ T-cell large granular lymphocyte leukemia patients were compared with the TCRbeta repertoires of healthy blood donors.

Buffy coats from 30 to 40 blood donors, supplied by the Finnish Red Cross blood service, were used as healthy controls. All TCR-sequenced material derived from peripheral blood: patient blood samples and healthy donor buffy coats. Ficoll-Hypaque gradient centrifugation was used to isolate peripheral blood mononuclear cells. For the healthy controls, CD4+ cells were obtained from buffy coats by magnetic purification. The Gentra Puregene Cell and Tissue kit was used to extract genomic DNA, and a Qubit 2.0 fluorometer was used to measure the amount of genomic DNA. V is trimmed back by 8 bases and J by 2 bases, and the junction contains 2 bases that no gene match accounts for. The CDR3 measures 14 amino acids from cysteine to phenylalanine. Only the CDR3 region is kept as DNA, spanning 42 bases read in frame from base 1. CDR1 and CDR2 are drawn from the germline V gene: SNHLY, FYNNEI. Paper-wide results and their limitations: Data were not HLA-matched; higher clonality in CD4+ versus CD8+ T-LGLL could reflect the relatively small sample size. Greater clonality appeared to be present in CD4-sorted patient repertoires than in healthy CD4+ repertoires, and the difference was retained after the putative leukemic clones were removed. TRBV06-family usage was enriched among the top patient clones (8/27) compared with healthy controls (2/35). Main leukemic clonotypes were private to each patient, although approximately 25% of the main leukemic clonotypes were found at low frequency in the non-leukemic repertoires of other patients.

The immunoSEQ assay at survey resolution was applied to genomic DNA for sequencing of TCRbeta rearrangements. The study's processing was this. In the TCR sequencing data, the smallest productive clonotype frequency that could be detected was 2.59 x 10-5. Analyses included only productive TCRbeta rearrangements, meaning complete and in-frame sequences. Simpson clonality, calculated in the immunoSEQ Analyzer version 3.0, was used as the measure of sample clonality. Clones were binned by frequency as very rare, small, medium, large (1-20%) or hyperexpanded (>20%). OLGA 1.2.3 estimated generation probabilities, VDJtools produced V-gene circos plots, VDJdb was queried for specificities, and GLIPH identified CDR3 motifs. The source is immuneACCESS, and TCRdb retained only in-frame sequences with V and J called. Part of the clones is not carried over; for the studies checked, unresolved V genes explain less than half of this, and the remainder is unexplained. That table furnishes V, J and clone size, whereas the DNA furnished D and trimming. Within this sample are some 19,000 clones, with roughly 65% of them counted one time only. In total, the top ten clones hold around 28% of the sample.

The TCR originated in a human donor in good health. The sequenced sample consisted of CD4+ T cells from blood buffy coats. The chain is encoded by TRBV2 joined to TRBJ2-5; TRBD2 fits 13 bases in the junction. The nucleotide sequence reads as follows: TGTGCCAGCCGACTAGCGGGGGGTCAAGAGACCCAGTACTTC. Its protein reads: CASRLAGGQETQYF.